Sequencing of this T cell receptor beta chain was carried out in a study of breast tumors, draining lymph nodes, adjacent tissues. Study-level results: Tumor TCR diversity was below lymph nodes but above nontumor tissue. Luminal-like breast cancer showed significantly greater tumor-nontumor repertoire similarity than basal-like breast cancer did. Data fit most tumor T cells coming from lymph node, expanding in tumor.

This clonotype has at least ten counts. The antigen remains unidentified. The V and J ends lost 0 bases and 3 bases respectively, with 15 bases between them. CDR1 is SGDLS and CDR2 is YYNGEE in the germline V gene. The CDR3 contains 16 residues. Samples came from axillary lymph nodes draining the breast cancer. TCRdb reanalysed the multiplex PCR reads using MiXCR and keeps one entry per CDR3 protein. Found here are more than 100,000 distinct CDR3 sequences, more than 20% of them singletons; the top ten hold about 2.6%. The chain employs TRBV9 and TRBJ2-5, with a weak D call TRBD2 (6 bases). The clonotype comes from a female donor with breast cancer. Some clones in this sample may be carry-over from other donors' samples. Sequenced: axillary lymph node tissue. The CDR3, as DNA: TGTGCCAGCAGCGTAGACGGTAGCGGCCTAAAAGAGACCCAGTACTTC. As protein: CASSVDGSGLKETQYF.